This entry lists 2 T cell receptor beta chains sequenced from one sample in a study of blood T cell repertoires in COVID-19. TCRdb keeps only in-frame clones here, not all; method: immunoSEQ multiplex PCR. The sample consists of over 150,000 clones, more than 80% of them appearing once. Source material: peripheral blood. The receptors derive from a man between 45 and 60 years old with acute or convalescent COVID-19.

This clone showed up just once. The chain recombines TRBV18 with TRBJ1-1; D not certain. The CDR3 length is 13 residues. The V end was cut by 3 bases, the J end by 0 bases, with 5 bases between. The germline gives CDR1 KGHSH, CDR2 LQKENI. CDR3 protein: CASSPYMNTEAFF. CDR3 coding DNA: TGTGCCAGCTCACCTTATATGAACACTGAAGCTTTCTTT. Combining the CDR3 with reference TRBV18 and TRBJ1-1 gives the whole variable domain NAGVMQNPRHLVRRRGQEARLRCSPMKGHSHVYWYRQLPEEGLKFMVYLQKENIIDESGMPKERFSAEFPKEGPSILRIQQVVRGDSAAYFCASSPYMNTEAFFGQGTRLTVV.

The genes are TRBV6-2 or TRBV6-3 and TRBJ1-5, with 9 bases fitting TRBD1. This CDR3 spans 17 amino acids. Germline CDR1 MNHEY, CDR2 SVGEGT. The trim removed 4 bases at V and 2 bases at J, leaving 9 bases unmatched. CDR3 sequence: CASSSPGQGWRNQPQHF. The CDR3 DNA reads as TGTGCCAGCAGTTCCCCCGGACAGGGGTGGCGCAATCAGCCCCAGCATTTT.